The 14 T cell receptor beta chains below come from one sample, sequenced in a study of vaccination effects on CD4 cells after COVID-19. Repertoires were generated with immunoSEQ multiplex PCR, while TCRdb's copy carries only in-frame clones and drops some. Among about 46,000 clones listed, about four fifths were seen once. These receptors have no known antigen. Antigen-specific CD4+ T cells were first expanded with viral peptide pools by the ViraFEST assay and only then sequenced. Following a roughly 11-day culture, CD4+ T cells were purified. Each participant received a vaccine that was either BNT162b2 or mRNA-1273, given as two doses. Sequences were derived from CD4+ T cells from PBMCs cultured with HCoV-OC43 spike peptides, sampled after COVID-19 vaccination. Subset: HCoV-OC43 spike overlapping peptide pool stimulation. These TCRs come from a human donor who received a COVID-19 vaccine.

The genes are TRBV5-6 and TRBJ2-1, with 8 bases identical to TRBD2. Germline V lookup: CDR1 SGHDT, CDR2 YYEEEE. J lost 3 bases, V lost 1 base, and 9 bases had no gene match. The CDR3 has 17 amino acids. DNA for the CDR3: TGTGCCAGCAGCTTGTTCGCGGGGGGTGAGCTCTACAATGAGCAGTTCTTC. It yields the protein CASSLFAGGELYNEQFF.

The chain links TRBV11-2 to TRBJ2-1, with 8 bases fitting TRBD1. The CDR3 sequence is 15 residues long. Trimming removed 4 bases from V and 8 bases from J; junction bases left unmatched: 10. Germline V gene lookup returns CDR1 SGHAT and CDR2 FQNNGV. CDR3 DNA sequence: TGTGCCAGCAGCTCTTGGACAGGGACCTCGGATGAGCAGTTCTTC. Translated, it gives CASSSWTGTSDEQFF.

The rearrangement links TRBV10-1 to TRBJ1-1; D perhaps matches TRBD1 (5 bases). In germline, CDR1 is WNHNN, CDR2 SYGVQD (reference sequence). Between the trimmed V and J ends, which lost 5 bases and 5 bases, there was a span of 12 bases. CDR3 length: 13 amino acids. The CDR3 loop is CASSRAGDTEAFF. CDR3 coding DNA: TGCGCCAGCAGTAGAGCGGGGGATACTGAAGCTTTCTTT.

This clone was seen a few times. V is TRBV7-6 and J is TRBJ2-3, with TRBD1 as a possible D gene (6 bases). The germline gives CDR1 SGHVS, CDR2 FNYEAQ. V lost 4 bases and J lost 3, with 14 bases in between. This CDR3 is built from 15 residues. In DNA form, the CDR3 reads TGTGCCAGCAGCTCACAGTGGGGGCTAACAGATACGCAGTATTTT. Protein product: CASSSQWGLTDTQYF.

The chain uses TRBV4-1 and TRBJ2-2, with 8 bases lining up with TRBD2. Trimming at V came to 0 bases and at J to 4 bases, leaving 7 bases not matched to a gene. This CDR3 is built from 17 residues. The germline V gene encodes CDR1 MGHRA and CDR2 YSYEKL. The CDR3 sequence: CASSQERRGAITGELFF. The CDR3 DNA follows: TGCGCCAGCAGCCAAGAGAGGCGGGGGGCCATCACCGGGGAGCTGTTTTTT.

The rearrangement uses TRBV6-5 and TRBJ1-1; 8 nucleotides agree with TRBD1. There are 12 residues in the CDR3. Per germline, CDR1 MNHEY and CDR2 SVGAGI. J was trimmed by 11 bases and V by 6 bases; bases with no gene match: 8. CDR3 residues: CASSRTGQEAFF. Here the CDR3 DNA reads TGTGCCAGCAGCCGGACAGGGCAGGAGGCTTTCTTT.

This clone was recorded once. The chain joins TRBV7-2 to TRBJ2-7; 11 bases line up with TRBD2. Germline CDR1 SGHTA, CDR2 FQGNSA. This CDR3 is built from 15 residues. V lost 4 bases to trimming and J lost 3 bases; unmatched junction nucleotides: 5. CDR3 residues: CASSYSGGDRYEQYF. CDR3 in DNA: TGTGCCAGCAGCTATAGCGGGGGGGACCGCTACGAGCAGTACTTC.

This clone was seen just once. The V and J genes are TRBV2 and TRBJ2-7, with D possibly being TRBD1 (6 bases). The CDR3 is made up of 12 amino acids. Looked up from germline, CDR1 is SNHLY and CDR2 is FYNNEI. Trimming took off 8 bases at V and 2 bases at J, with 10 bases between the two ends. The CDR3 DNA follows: TGTGCCAGCTGGGGACAAACCTACGAGCAGTACTTC. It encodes CASWGQTYEQYF.

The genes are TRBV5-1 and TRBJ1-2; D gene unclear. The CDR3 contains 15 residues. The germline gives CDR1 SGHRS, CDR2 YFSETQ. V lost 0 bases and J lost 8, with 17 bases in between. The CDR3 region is CASSLEGRLEGGYTF. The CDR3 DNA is TGCGCCAGCAGCTTGGAGGGCCGCCTCGAAGGAGGCTACACCTTC.

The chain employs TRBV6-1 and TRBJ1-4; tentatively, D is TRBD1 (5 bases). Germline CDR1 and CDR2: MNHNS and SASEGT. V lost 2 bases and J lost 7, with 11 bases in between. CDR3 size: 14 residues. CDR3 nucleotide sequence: TGTGCCAGCAGTGAACGCAGGGATGGTGAAAAACTGTTTTTT. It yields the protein CASSERRDGEKLFF.

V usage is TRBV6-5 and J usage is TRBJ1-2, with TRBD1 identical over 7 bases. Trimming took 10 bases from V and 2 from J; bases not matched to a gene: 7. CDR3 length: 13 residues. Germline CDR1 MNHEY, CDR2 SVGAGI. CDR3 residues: CATWGQTNYGYTF. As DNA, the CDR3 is TGTGCCACCTGGGGACAGACCAACTATGGCTACACCTTC.

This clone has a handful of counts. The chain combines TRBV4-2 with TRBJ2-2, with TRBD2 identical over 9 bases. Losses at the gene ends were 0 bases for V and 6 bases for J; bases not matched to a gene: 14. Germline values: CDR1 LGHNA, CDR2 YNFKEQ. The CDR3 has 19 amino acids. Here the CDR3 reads CASSQEGGVRAGGAGELFF. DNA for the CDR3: TGTGCCAGCAGCCAAGAAGGAGGGGTCCGGGCGGGAGGGGCCGGGGAGCTGTTTTTT.

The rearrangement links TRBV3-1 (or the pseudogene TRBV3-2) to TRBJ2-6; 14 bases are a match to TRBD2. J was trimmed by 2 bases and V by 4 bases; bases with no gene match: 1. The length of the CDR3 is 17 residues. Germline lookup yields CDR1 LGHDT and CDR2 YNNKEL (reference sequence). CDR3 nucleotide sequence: TGTGCCAGCAGCCCGGGACTAGCGGGAGCTGGGGCCAACGTCCTGACTTTC. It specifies CASSPGLAGAGANVLTF.

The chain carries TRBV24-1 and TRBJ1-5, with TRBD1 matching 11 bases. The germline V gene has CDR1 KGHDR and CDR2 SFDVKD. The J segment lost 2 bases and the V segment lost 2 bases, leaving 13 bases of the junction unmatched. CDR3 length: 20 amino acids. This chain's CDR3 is CATSDSSGTGGINGNQPQHF. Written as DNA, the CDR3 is TGTGCCACCAGTGATTCCTCCGGGACAGGGGGAATTAATGGCAATCAGCCCCAGCATTTT.